One and the same sample provided the 32 T cell receptor beta chains below, sequenced in a study of blood T cell repertoires in COVID-19. Libraries were prepared by immunoSEQ multiplex PCR; TCRdb keeps only in-frame clonotypes and omits some of them. The sample consists of about 200,000 clones, approximately 84% of them appearing once. Material: peripheral blood. The receptor set was obtained from a human donor with acute or convalescent COVID-19. The donor label of this sample is uncertain.

This CDR3 reads CAISESGTTYEQYF. In DNA form, the CDR3 reads TGTGCCATCAGTGAGTCGGGGACTACCTACGAGCAGTACTTC. The rearrangement uses TRBV10-3 and TRBJ2-7, with 7 positions matching TRBD2. This CDR3 is 14 amino acids long. The ends lost 0 bases at V and 2 bases at J; junction bases unmatched: 1. Germline CDR1 ENHRY, CDR2 SYGVKD.

The J gene is TRBJ2-3, the V gene TRBV5-4, with 15 bases that match TRBD2. Looked up from germline, CDR1 is SGHNT and CDR2 is YYREEE (reference sequence). With V trimmed by 5 bases and J by 5 bases, 6 bases remained unmatched. The CDR3 totals 16 residues. CDR3 sequence: CASSPGLAGGEDTQYF. The CDR3, as DNA: TGTGCCAGCAGTCCCGGACTAGCGGGGGGGGAAGATACGCAGTATTTT.

V and J are TRBV29-1 and TRBJ2-2; weak D call: TRBD1 (5 bases). The V end lost 3 bases, the J end lost 7 bases, and 12 bases lay between the germline ends. The CDR3 has 13 residues. Germline values: CDR1 SQVTM, CDR2 ANQGSEA. CDR3 nucleotide sequence: TGCAGCGTTGATAGGGGCTGGAACGGGGAGCTGTTTTTT. It specifies CSVDRGWNGELFF.

The rearrangement uses TRBV24-1 and TRBJ2-5, with 8 bases identical to TRBD2. CDR3 length: 14 residues. V lost 3 bases to trimming and J lost 4 bases; unmatched junction nucleotides: 3. The germline V gene encodes CDR1 KGHDR and CDR2 SFDVKD. The DNA of the CDR3 is TGTGCCACCAGTGATCCCCGGGGGGGAGAGACCCAGTACTTC. As protein: CATSDPRGGETQYF.

This clone was counted a single time. The genes are TRBV2 and TRBJ1-4, with 7 bases lining up with TRBD1. Germline loops: CDR1 SNHLY, CDR2 FYNNEI. V was clipped by 5 bases and J by 8 bases; unmatched bases: 8. CDR3 length: 14 amino acids. The chain's CDR3 is CASSIQGSGEKLFF. The CDR3 region has the DNA TGTGCCAGCAGTATACAGGGGTCGGGAGAAAAACTGTTTTTT.

This rearrangement joins TRBV7-9 to TRBJ2-7; 10 bases are a match to TRBD1. This CDR3 has 14 residues. J gave up 5 bases and V 6 bases, and 7 bases lay outside the gene matches. CDR1 is SEHNR, CDR2 FQNEAQ, per germline (reference sequence). The CDR3 region is CASSIGQGVDEQYF. The DNA of the CDR3 is TGTGCCAGCAGTATAGGACAGGGGGTTGACGAGCAGTACTTC.

CDR3 sequence reads: CAWSVPRDNEQFF. The CDR3 DNA sequence: TGTGCCTGGAGTGTACCCCGGGACAATGAGCAGTTCTTC. The rearrangement links TRBV30 to TRBJ2-1; D is unresolved. This CDR3 is 13 amino acids long. V was cut by 0 bases and J by 5 bases, with 8 bases left in between. Looked up from germline, CDR1 is GTSNPN and CDR2 is SVGIG (reference sequence).

The CDR3 nucleotides read TGTGCCACCAGCAGAGCTGGGACTAGCGGGAGGTATGAGCAGTTCTTC. Protein: CATSRAGTSGRYEQFF. This chain links TRBV15 with TRBJ2-1; 15 nucleotides align to TRBD2. The germline gives CDR1 LNHNV, CDR2 YYDKDF (reference sequence). This CDR3 has 16 amino acids. Unmatched junction bases numbered 3, after V lost 1 base and J lost 8 bases.

V is TRBV18 and J is TRBJ2-5, with D possibly being TRBD2 (5 bases). V was cut by 5 bases and J by 9 bases, with 22 bases left in between. CDR1 KGHSH and CDR2 LQKENI come from the germline V gene. The CDR3 has 15 residues. The CDR3 bases are TGTGCCAGCTCAACGGGAAACAGAGCCGAGAGACCCCAGTACTTC. Translated, it gives CASSTGNRAERPQYF.

The CDR3 reads CASSTASGYTDTQYF. CDR3 coding DNA: TGTGCCAGCAGCACGGCTAGCGGGTACACAGATACGCAGTATTTT. The chain recombines TRBV9 with TRBJ2-3; 8 positions agree with TRBD2. Germline CDR1 and CDR2: SGDLS and YYNGEE. V lost 4 bases, J lost 2 bases, and 6 bases stayed unmatched. There are 15 residues in the CDR3.

V usage is TRBV7-2 and J usage is TRBJ1-3; no definite D call. V gave up 3 bases and J gave up 0 bases, with 9 bases separating them. The CDR3 consists of 15 residues. CDR1 and CDR2 from the germline V gene are SGHTA and FQGNSA. The CDR3 coding sequence is TGTGCCAGCAGCTTGGGAGAAGACTCTGGAAACACCATATATTTT. Its translation: CASSLGEDSGNTIYF.

The chain joins TRBV30 to TRBJ1-1; 7 bases line up with TRBD1. The CDR3 is 15 amino acids. The germline CDR1 and CDR2 sequences are GTSNPN and SVGIG (reference sequence). V lost 2 bases, J lost 0 bases, and 6 bases stayed unmatched. This chain's CDR3 is CAWSSPTGLNTEAFF. CDR3 in DNA: TGTGCCTGGAGTTCCCCGACAGGGTTGAACACTGAAGCTTTCTTT.

The chain is built from TRBV11-3 and TRBJ2-1; tentatively, D is TRBD1 (5 bases). CDR3 length: 14 amino acids. The V gene lost 1 base and the J gene lost 7 bases, with 11 bases spanning the gap. Germline CDR1 and CDR2: SGHNT and YENEEA. In DNA, the CDR3 is TGTGCCAGCAGCTTAGGGGCGACAGATAATGAGCAGTTCTTC. Amino acid sequence: CASSLGATDNEQFF.

The gene calls are TRBV9 and TRBJ2-2; TRBD2 matches 13 bases. The germline V gene encodes CDR1 SGDLS and CDR2 YYNGEE. This CDR3 has 15 amino acids. Unmatched junction bases numbered 3, after V lost 4 bases and J lost 6 bases. The CDR3 DNA sequence: TGTGCCAGCAGCACGACTAGCGGGAGGTCCGGGGAGCTGTTTTTT. The encoded protein is CASSTTSGRSGELFF.

The V gene is TRBV5-1, the J gene TRBJ2-7, with a possible D match to TRBD2 (6 bases). The CDR3 spans 17 residues. Germline CDR1 and CDR2: SGHRS and YFSETQ. The V and J ends lost 0 bases and 4 bases respectively, with 20 bases between them. CDR3 sequence reads: CASSLEPRTWGRYEQYF. CDR3 nucleotides: TGCGCCAGCAGCTTGGAACCCCGCACTTGGGGGAGGTACGAGCAGTACTTC.

The chain joins TRBV9 to TRBJ1-1; the match to TRBD1 covers 8 bases. This CDR3 has 14 amino acids. CDR1 and CDR2 (germline): SGDLS, YYNGEE. V lost 4 bases to trimming and J lost 4 bases; unmatched junction nucleotides: 6. DNA for the CDR3: TGTGCCAGCAGCCTAACAGGGGGGGGCACTGAAGCTTTCTTT. Encoded protein: CASSLTGGGTEAFF.

The J gene is TRBJ2-7, the V gene TRBV30; 10 bases agree with TRBD1. The J segment lost 6 bases and the V segment lost 0 bases, leaving 8 bases of the junction unmatched. The CDR3 spans 15 residues. CDR1 and CDR2 from the germline V gene are GTSNPN and SVGIG (reference sequence). The CDR3 region is CAWSVQGTGEPEQYF. CDR3 nucleotides: TGTGCCTGGAGTGTACAAGGGACAGGGGAGCCCGAGCAGTACTTC.

This sequence joins TRBV5-1 and TRBJ2-2; 7 nucleotides line up with TRBD1. Germline V CDR1 and CDR2: SGHRS, YFSETQ. V lost 5 bases and J lost 8; bases outside the gene matches: 9. The CDR3 extends over 14 amino acids. The CDR3 reads CASRSVQGYGELFF. DNA of the CDR3: TGCGCCAGCAGATCGGTACAGGGGTATGGGGAGCTGTTTTTT. Variable domain in full (rest from reference TRBV5-1 and TRBJ2-2): KAGVTQTPRYLIKTRGQQVTLSCSPISGHRSVSWYQQTPGQGLQFLFEYFSETQRNKGNFPGRFSGRQFSNSRSEMNVSTLELGDSALYLCASRSVQGYGELFFGEGSRLTVL.

The V call is TRBV7-9, the J call TRBJ2-5; 9 bases are a match to TRBD1. Germline CDR1 and CDR2: SEHNR and FQNEAQ (reference sequence). Trimming at V came to 5 bases and at J to 5 bases, leaving 6 bases not matched to a gene. The CDR3 sequence is 14 residues long. In DNA form, the CDR3 reads TGTGCCAGCAGCCCCGGGACAGGGTTTGAGACCCAGTACTTC. As protein: CASSPGTGFETQYF.

This chain links TRBV18 with TRBJ1-1, with TRBD1 identical over 8 bases. The germline CDR1 and CDR2 sequences are KGHSH and LQKENI. Losses at the gene ends were 3 bases for V and 7 bases for J; bases not matched to a gene: 7. The CDR3 has 14 amino acids. CDR3 sequence (DNA): TGTGCCAGCTCACCCTCAGGGGGCTCAGGTGAAGCTTTCTTT. It specifies CASSPSGGSGEAFF. Full variable domain (missing parts from reference TRBV18 and TRBJ1-1): NAGVMQNPRHLVRRRGQEARLRCSPMKGHSHVYWYRQLPEEGLKFMVYLQKENIIDESGMPKERFSAEFPKEGPSILRIQQVVRGDSAAYFCASSPSGGSGEAFFGQGTRLTVV.

This chain joins TRBV7-2 and TRBJ2-3; 8 nucleotides align to TRBD2. Germline CDR1 and CDR2: SGHTA and FQGNSA. This CDR3 region has 13 residues. Unmatched junction bases numbered 1, after V lost 7 bases and J lost 1 base. The CDR3 sequence: CASMRGGTDTQYF. The CDR3 DNA follows: TGTGCCAGCATGCGGGGGGGCACAGATACGCAGTATTTT.

The chain is built from TRBV7-2 and TRBJ2-4, with TRBD1 identical over 11 bases. The CDR3 covers 15 residues. The V gene end was trimmed by 9 bases and the J gene end by 8 bases; junction bases not matched to a gene: 12. CDR1 is SGHTA and CDR2 is FQGNSA in the germline V gene. The CDR3: CASLRTGGPRDIQYF. The CDR3 DNA reads as TGTGCCAGTCTTCGGACAGGGGGCCCAAGGGACATTCAGTACTTC. Based on the CDR3 plus reference TRBV7-2 and TRBJ2-4, the full variable domain is GAGVSQSPSNKVTEKGKDVELRCDPISGHTALYWYRQSLGQGLEFLIYFQGNSAPDKSGLPSDRFSAERTGGSVSTLTIQRTQQEDSAVYLCASLRTGGPRDIQYFGAGTRLSVL.

The chain uses TRBV6-2 or TRBV6-3 and TRBJ1-5; weak D call: TRBD1 (6 bases). The CDR3 has 17 residues. Trimming cost V 2 bases and J 5 bases, with 19 bases left between them. Germline values: CDR1 MNHEY, CDR2 SVGEGT. CDR3: CASSYTPGAVKDQPQHF. CDR3 in DNA: TGTGCCAGCAGTTACACTCCAGGGGCGGTGAAGGATCAGCCCCAGCATTTT.

The CDR3 DNA reads TGTGCCTGGAGTGTACCAACGGGACTGGCCAATGAGCAGTTCTTC. Translation gives CAWSVPTGLANEQFF. V is TRBV30 and J is TRBJ2-1, with a weak D call TRBD2 (6 bases). With 0 bases removed from V and 6 bases from J, the gap between germline ends came to 15 bases. The CDR3 spans 15 residues. Looked up from germline, CDR1 is GTSNPN and CDR2 is SVGIG (reference sequence).

The count of this clone is one. The chain joins TRBV6-5 to TRBJ2-7; 9 positions agree with TRBD1. The germline V gene has CDR1 MNHEY and CDR2 SVGAGI. Trimming at V came to 7 bases and at J to 5 bases, leaving 6 bases not matched to a gene. CDR3 length: 13 amino acids. CDR3 loop: CASKGQGYHEQYF. The CDR3 DNA reads as TGTGCCAGCAAGGGACAGGGATACCACGAGCAGTACTTC.

This clone was picked up many times. The chain couples TRBV29-1 to TRBJ1-2; 7 bases agree with TRBD1. Trimming at V came to 7 bases and at J to 4 bases, leaving 6 bases not matched to a gene. CDR3 length: 12 amino acids. Germline loops: CDR1 SQVTM, CDR2 ANQGSEA. DNA for the CDR3: TGCAGCGCAGGGGACAGCTCCTATGGCTACACCTTC. Translation gives CSAGDSSYGYTF.

V is TRBV9 and J is TRBJ2-2; TRBD1 matches at 9 bases. There are 19 residues in the CDR3. Germline V lookup: CDR1 SGDLS, CDR2 YYNGEE. With 3 bases clipped from V and 2 bases from J, the junction kept 14 bases outside the gene matches. In nucleotides, the CDR3 is TGTGCCAGCAGCGCCTTGGGGACAGGGCGGGTTCCAAACACCGGGGAGCTGTTTTTT. As protein: CASSALGTGRVPNTGELFF.

The chain has TRBV9 and TRBJ2-1; 10 bases line up with TRBD2. The CDR3 contains 15 residues. Germline CDR1 is SGDLS and CDR2 is YYNGEE. V was pared by 4 bases and J by 3 bases, with 4 bases of the junction left unmatched. The CDR3 sequence: CASSPRTSGYNEQFF. CDR3 bases: TGTGCCAGCAGCCCCAGGACTAGCGGCTACAATGAGCAGTTCTTC.

The chain employs TRBV5-1 and TRBJ1-1; possible D gene TRBD1, 6 bases. Germline CDR1 is SGHRS and CDR2 is YFSETQ. The V end was cut by 4 bases, the J end by 3 bases, with 16 bases between. The CDR3 has 15 amino acids. CDR3 protein: CASSTEGPGDTEAFF. Here the CDR3 DNA reads TGCGCCAGCAGCACCGAAGGCCCAGGGGACACTGAAGCTTTCTTT.

The chain links TRBV18 to TRBJ2-7; 11 bases are a match to TRBD2. V trimming: 4 bases; J trimming: 3 bases; junction bases outside the gene matches: 5. The CDR3 runs to 15 residues. The germline V gene has CDR1 KGHSH and CDR2 LQKENI. The CDR3 bases are TGTGCCAGCTCACTAGCGGGAGGGCGGGACTACGAGCAGTACTTC. Its translation: CASSLAGGRDYEQYF.

The CDR3 nucleotides read TGTGCCAGCAGCCAACAAATGGCTAGCGGGAGAGATACGCAGTATTTT. Its protein is CASSQQMASGRDTQYF. This sequence joins TRBV14 and TRBJ2-3, with 10 positions matching TRBD2. V lost 2 bases and J lost 5; bases outside the gene matches: 7. The CDR3 runs to 16 residues. Germline V gene lookup returns CDR1 SGHDN and CDR2 FVKESK.

The genes are TRBV7-2 and TRBJ2-1; possible D gene TRBD1, 6 bases. The CDR3 is made up of 15 amino acids. Germline V gives CDR1 SGHTA, CDR2 FQGNSA. V lost 3 bases to trimming and J lost 8 bases, with 17 bases between them. Written as DNA, the CDR3 is TGTGCCAGCAGCTTGTCCCTGGCAGGGGCCGATGAGCAGTTCTTC. It specifies CASSLSLAGADEQFF.